This is a list of T cell receptor beta chains from one sample in a study of blood T cell repertoires in COVID-19. Some clones are missing from TCRdb's copy, which holds only in-frame ones; the method was immunoSEQ multiplex PCR. Among tens of thousands of clones listed, 80% to 90% were seen once. The sample consisted of peripheral blood. Receptors were obtained from a woman in her 70s in a cohort sampled during active COVID-19. The CDR3 runs from the conserved cysteine through the conserved F or W. D genes are given only for firm matches. The size field is filled for only some rows; it gives once, few, many or a size class.

>TRBV10-1|TRBJ2-3|TRBD2|once
TGCGCCAGCAGTGCCTCGGGGGTGGCGGGAGTGGTAGATACGCAGTATTTT
CASSASGVAGVVDTQYF
>TRBV10-3|TRBJ2-3|NA|once
TGTGCCACCCGGGATGGCGGGATTAGCACAGATACGCAGTATTTT
CATRDGGISTDTQYF
>TRBV18|TRBJ2-1|TRBD2|NA
TGTGCCAGCTCACCACGACTAGCTGACTCCTACAATGAGCAGTTCTTC
CASSPRLADSYNEQFF
>TRBV5-4|TRBJ1-4|NA|NA
TGTGCCAGCAGCTTGAACACTGAAAAACTGTTTTTT
CASSLNTEKLFF
>TRBV18|TRBJ2-7|TRBD1|NA
TGTGCCAGCTCAGACCGGGACAGGGGCTACGAGCAGTACTTC
CASSDRDRGYEQYF
>TRBV6-6|TRBJ2-3|TRBD2|few
TGTGCCAGTCGGACTAGCGGAGAAGGAGATACGCAGTATTTT
CASRTSGEGDTQYF
>TRBV7-2|TRBJ1-6|TRBD1|NA
TGTGCCAGCAGCCTGGACAGGTTCACACCCCTCCACTTT
CASSLDRFTPLHF
>TRBV7-2|TRBJ2-1|TRBD1|few
TGTGCCAGCAGCTTAGCAGGGACAGGGCTTAACGGTGAGCAGTTCTTC
CASSLAGTGLNGEQFF
>TRBV4-3|TRBJ2-1|TRBD2|NA
TGCGCCAGCAGCCCAACGGGGCGGGGGGCGCATGTCGATGAGCAGTTCTTC
CASSPTGRGAHVDEQFF
>TRBV10-3|TRBJ2-3|NA|NA
TGTGCCATCAGTGAATCGGCAGATACGCAGTATTTT
CAISESADTQYF
>TRBV9|TRBJ2-5|NA|NA
TGTGCCAGCAGCGTAGGGGCGGGGGAGACCCAGTACTTC
CASSVGAGETQYF
>TRBV28|TRBJ2-3|TRBD2|NA
TGTGCCAGCAGTTCACCAGCGGGAGGGAGGACAGATACGCAGTATTTT
CASSSPAGGRTDTQYF
>TRBV29-1|TRBJ1-1|NA|NA
TGCAGCGTGAGCAGGGGAGCCAACACTGAAGCTTTCTTT
CSVSRGANTEAFF
>TRBV19|TRBJ1-1|NA|NA
TGTGCCAGTTGGGGGGGCCTGAACACTGAAGCTTTCTTT
CASWGGLNTEAFF
>TRBV3-1/TRBV3-2|TRBJ2-3|TRBD1|NA
TGTGCCAGCAGCCAATTAGGCCTGGGACAGGGGGGGGAAAGTACGCAGTATTTT
CASSQLGLGQGGESTQYF
>TRBV2|TRBJ1-1|TRBD1|NA
TGTGCCAGCAGTACCTTATCAGGGGGAGAGGTAAGGACTGAAGCTTTCTTT
CASSTLSGGEVRTEAFF
>TRBV24-1|TRBJ2-1|TRBD2|NA
TGTGCCACCAGTGACGGACTAGCGTATTCCTACAATGAGCAGTTCTTC
CATSDGLAYSYNEQFF
>TRBV9|TRBJ2-3|TRBD2|NA
TGTGCCAGCAGCGTAGCTCCTAGCGGGCACACCCTTGATACGCAGTATTTT
CASSVAPSGHTLDTQYF
>TRBV3-1/TRBV3-2|TRBJ1-4|NA|NA
TGTGCCAGCAGCCGAACAGGGTTTGGTGAAAAACTGTTTTTT
CASSRTGFGEKLFF
>TRBV7-2|TRBJ2-5|TRBD2|NA
TGTGCCAGCAGCTTAGAGGGACTAGCTAGCGGTGGGGAGACCCAGTACTTC
CASSLEGLASGGETQYF
>TRBV10-3|TRBJ2-7|NA|few
TGTGCCATCAGTGAGTCTGTACGGGACTCCTACGAGCAGTACTTC
CAISESVRDSYEQYF
>TRBV9|TRBJ2-1|TRBD2|NA
TGTGCCAGCAGCGTAGGGACTAGCTCCTACAATGAGCAGTTCTTC
CASSVGTSSYNEQFF
>TRBV5-1|TRBJ1-1|TRBD1|once
TGCGCCAGCAGCCCCGGGACAGGGGGCCAAAAGAACACTGAAGCTTTCTTT
CASSPGTGGQKNTEAFF
>TRBV19|TRBJ1-1|NA|NA
TGTGCCAGTAGTATCGGCGTCAGGGCAATGAACACTGAAGCTTTCTTT
CASSIGVRAMNTEAFF
>TRBV30|TRBJ2-1|TRBD2|NA
TGTGCCTGGAGTGTACGGGGACTAGTGAACAATGAGCAGTTCTTC
CAWSVRGLVNNEQFF
>TRBV28|TRBJ2-6|NA|NA
TGTGCCAGCAGTTTGAGCTCTGGGGCCAACGTCCTGACTTTC
CASSLSSGANVLTF
>TRBV6-5|TRBJ2-7|NA|once
TGTGCCAGCAGTTACACAGCCAACCTCTACGAGCAGTACTTC
CASSYTANLYEQYF
>TRBV30|TRBJ2-5|TRBD2|NA
TGTGCCTGGAGTGTACAGGCGGGGGGAGAGACCCAGTACTTC
CAWSVQAGGETQYF
>TRBV4-3|TRBJ2-3|TRBD2|NA
TGCGCCAGCAGCCAAGGCCTCGGGAGGGCCCCAGATACGCAGTATTTT
CASSQGLGRAPDTQYF
>TRBV6-4|TRBJ2-1|NA|NA
TGTGCCAGCAGTGCAATAGCACTTGCCACGACGGCGCAGTTCTTC
CASSAIALATTAQFF
>TRBV24-1|TRBJ2-5|NA|NA
TGTGCCACCAGTGATTCTCCCTCTCTAGAGACCCAGTACTTC
CATSDSPSLETQYF
>TRBV1|TRBJ2-3|NA|NA
TGCACCAGCAGCCAAGATGGGGGTGGGCTTCCTAGGCGGGAGGTTGCAGATACGCAGTATTTT
CTSSQDGGGLPRREVADTQYF
>TRBV18|TRBJ1-3|NA|NA
TGTGCCAGCTCACCCGGACACGGCTCTGGAAACACCATATATTTT
CASSPGHGSGNTIYF
>TRBV6-2/TRBV6-3|TRBJ1-2|TRBD1|NA
TGTGCCAGCAGTTCAGCCGGGACAGGGATCCATGGCTACACCTTC
CASSSAGTGIHGYTF
>TRBV29-1|TRBJ2-4|TRBD2|NA
TGCAGCGTTGGGGGACTAGCGGGAGAAGGGGCCAACATTCAGTACTTC
CSVGGLAGEGANIQYF
>TRBV27|TRBJ1-1|NA|once
TGTGCCAGCAGTCGTGACCCGGGTCGTAATCCGGTGAACACTGAAGCTTTCTTT
CASSRDPGRNPVNTEAFF
>TRBV2|TRBJ1-4|NA|NA
TGTGCCAGCAGTGATCCCCAGTCGACTAATGAAAAACTGTTTTTT
CASSDPQSTNEKLFF
>TRBV7-2|TRBJ1-2|NA|NA
TGTGCCAGCAGCTTATCGGGTCAAGGATATGGCTACACCTTC
CASSLSGQGYGYTF
>TRBV18|TRBJ1-4|TRBD1|NA
TGTGCCAGCTCACCTGACAGGGTTAATGAAAAACTGTTTTTT
CASSPDRVNEKLFF
>TRBV29-1|TRBJ2-3|NA|few
TGCAGCGTTGAAAGCAGGGAAGATACGCAGTATTTT
CSVESREDTQYF